One and the same sample provided the 20 T cell receptor beta chains below, sequenced in a study of blood T cell repertoires in COVID-19 (dated by TCRdb to the early 2020s). The protocol used for the library was the immunoSEQ multiplex PCR assay. Entries here come from immuneACCESS through TCRdb and include only in-frame sequences with V and J called. Some clones fail to appear in such tables; in the studies checked, an unresolved V gene covers under half of the shortfall, and the cause of the remainder is unknown. This sample lists a few hundred thousand clones; about 89% were detected once. The ten largest clones take up roughly 2.5% of the sample. The sample was peripheral blood. The source of these receptors is a woman in her fifties or sixties with acute or convalescent COVID-19.

The rearrangement uses TRBV7-2 and TRBJ1-1; 9 nucleotides align to TRBD1. V lost 4 bases to trimming and J lost 4 bases; unmatched junction nucleotides: 7. Germline CDR1 reads SGHTA; CDR2 reads FQGNSA. This CDR3 spans 15 amino acids. CDR3 sequence (DNA): TGTGCCAGCAGCTGGCGGACAGGGGCGGGCACTGAAGCTTTCTTT. Translated, it gives CASSWRTGAGTEAFF.

The chain joins TRBV12-3 or TRBV12-4 to TRBJ1-5; no clear D gene. Trimming removed 3 bases at V and 6 bases at J, with 9 bases between. The CDR3 contains 13 residues. The CDR3 loop reads CASSLGVIQPQHF. For the CDR3, the DNA is TGTGCCAGCAGTTTGGGAGTGATTCAGCCCCAGCATTTT.

The gene calls are TRBV11-2 and TRBJ2-7; 9 bases are a match to TRBD1. CDR3 length: 15 amino acids. Germline V lookup: CDR1 SGHAT, CDR2 FQNNGV. V was clipped by 1 base and J by 4 bases; unmatched bases: 5. In DNA, the CDR3 is TGTGCCAGCAGCTTAGTCTCGACAGGGGGGTACGAGCAGTACTTC. Amino acids: CASSLVSTGGYEQYF.

The V call is TRBV28, the J call TRBJ2-1; D might be TRBD2 (6 bases). The germline gives CDR1 MDHEN, CDR2 SYDVKM. The V end lost 2 bases, the J end lost 4 bases, and 12 bases lay between the germline ends. CDR3 length: 15 amino acids. CDR3 bases: TGTGCCAGCAGTTTAGGCGGGATAATATACAATGAGCAGTTCTTC. Translating gives CASSLGGIIYNEQFF.

V gene TRBV19 combines with J gene TRBJ1-2; D is perhaps TRBD1 (5 bases). There are 13 residues in the CDR3. V was pared by 10 bases and J by 6 bases, with 18 bases between. The germline CDR1 and CDR2 sequences are LNHDA and SQIVND (reference sequence). In DNA form, the CDR3 reads TGTGCCACCTGCTGGGCGCCGGGGGATGGCTACACCTTC. As protein: CATCWAPGDGYTF.

The genes are TRBV19 and TRBJ2-2, with D maybe TRBD2 (6 bases). V was pared by 8 bases and J by 7 bases, with 11 bases between. The V gene's germline CDR1 is LNHDA and CDR2 SQIVND (reference sequence). The CDR3 is 12 residues long. The CDR3 loop is CASHGTVGELFF. The CDR3 DNA sequence: TGTGCCAGTCACGGGACTGTCGGGGAGCTGTTTTTT.

This chain joins TRBV28 and TRBJ1-1; 8 nucleotides line up with TRBD1. CDR3 length: 16 residues. Germline values: CDR1 MDHEN, CDR2 SYDVKM. Trimming cost V 2 bases and J 4 bases; bases outside gene matches: 9. CDR3 amino acids: CASSLPWAGGTTEAFF. For the CDR3, the DNA is TGTGCCAGCAGTTTACCTTGGGCAGGGGGCACCACTGAAGCTTTCTTT.

The chain has TRBV2 and TRBJ1-6; unclear D gene. The germline gives CDR1 SNHLY, CDR2 FYNNEI. CDR3 size: 13 residues. V lost 4 bases and J lost 4, with 5 bases in between. The CDR3 is CASSGGYNSPLHF. CDR3 nucleotides: TGTGCCAGCAGTGGAGGGTATAATTCACCCCTCCACTTT.

This chain links TRBV18 with TRBJ1-1; tentatively, D is TRBD1 (6 bases). Germline V gene sequence: CDR1 KGHSH, CDR2 LQKENI. Between the trimmed V and J ends, which lost 3 bases and 5 bases, there was a span of 10 bases. This CDR3 has 13 residues. CDR3 coding DNA: TGTGCCAGCTCACCCGACAGGAGGACTGAAGCTTTCTTT. It yields the protein CASSPDRRTEAFF. Full variable domain (rest looked up from reference TRBV18 and TRBJ1-1): NAGVMQNPRHLVRRRGQEARLRCSPMKGHSHVYWYRQLPEEGLKFMVYLQKENIIDESGMPKERFSAEFPKEGPSILRIQQVVRGDSAAYFCASSPDRRTEAFFGQGTRLTVV.

The genes are TRBV29-1 and TRBJ2-3; D unclear. The CDR3 runs to 13 residues. The V end lost 7 bases, the J end lost 3 bases, and 14 bases lay between the germline ends. Germline CDR1 and CDR2: SQVTM and ANQGSEA. The DNA for the CDR3 is TGCAGCGCCGGCCCCCTTCTGACAGATACGCAGTATTTT. Translating it yields CSAGPLLTDTQYF.

The chain is built from TRBV10-3 and TRBJ2-2; 13 bases map to TRBD2. J lost 8 bases, V lost 5 bases, and 11 bases had no gene match. CDR1 is ENHRY and CDR2 is SYGVKD in the germline V gene. CDR3 length: 17 residues. The DNA for the CDR3 is TGTGCCATCAGTAGGACTAGCGGGAGCTATGGTTCTGGGGAGCTGTTTTTT. Residues: CAISRTSGSYGSGELFF.

The chain recombines TRBV5-1 with TRBJ1-6, with D unclear. V lost 0 bases and J 7 bases, leaving 11 bases between the germline ends. The germline V gene encodes CDR1 SGHRS and CDR2 YFSETQ. This CDR3 comprises 15 residues. The CDR3 sequence: CASSLDPGYNSPLHF. In DNA, the CDR3 is TGCGCCAGCAGCTTGGACCCGGGATACAATTCACCCCTCCACTTT.

The chain is built from TRBV27 and TRBJ1-1; 9 positions agree with TRBD1. CDR3 length: 15 residues. CDR1 MNHEY and CDR2 SMNVEV come from the germline V gene (reference sequence). V was clipped by 4 bases and J by 4 bases; unmatched bases: 7. The DNA of the CDR3 is TGTGCCAGCAGTTCCCGACAGGGGGGGGGCACTGAAGCTTTCTTT. Protein: CASSSRQGGGTEAFF.

On this clone itself: One end of the junction does not line up with germline, which may come from a read error. The chain recombines TRBV9 with TRBJ2-3; 7 bases are a match to TRBD2. Germline V CDR1 and CDR2: SGDLS, YYNGEE. The CDR3 runs to 16 residues. The CDR3 DNA reads TGTGCCAGCAGCACCCCTAGCGGATACAGCACAGATACACAGTATTTT. Its translation is CASSTPSGYSTDTQYF.

The chain links TRBV27 to TRBJ1-1; TRBD1 agrees at 10 bases. CDR3 length: 13 residues. Germline CDR1 reads MNHEY; CDR2 reads SMNVEV (reference sequence). J was trimmed by 5 bases and V by 6 bases; bases with no gene match: 3. DNA of the CDR3: TGTGCCAGCAGGCGGACAGGGGGAACTGAAGCTTTCTTT. This codes for CASRRTGGTEAFF.

V is TRBV6-5 and J is TRBJ1-4; 7 bases are a match to TRBD1. This CDR3 comprises 13 residues. V was pared by 4 bases and J by 7 bases, with 3 bases of the junction left unmatched. Germline CDR1 and CDR2: MNHEY and SVGAGI. The CDR3 DNA reads TGTGCCAGCAGTTCGACAGGGCGTGAAAAACTGTTTTTT. This gives the protein CASSSTGREKLFF.

V gene TRBV5-1 combines with J gene TRBJ2-6, with D unresolved. In germline, CDR1 is SGHRS, CDR2 YFSETQ. The CDR3 sequence is 18 residues long. The V gene lost 6 bases and the J gene lost 0 bases, with 19 bases spanning the gap. Here the CDR3 reads CASTHMASSLSGANVLTF. In DNA form, the CDR3 reads TGCGCCAGCACCCACATGGCCAGTTCTCTCTCTGGGGCCAACGTCCTGACTTTC.

V and J are TRBV29-1 and TRBJ2-1, with 9 bases aligning to TRBD1. CDR3 length equals 15 residues. Per germline, CDR1 SQVTM and CDR2 ANQGSEA. The junction had 3 bases not matched to a gene; V was cut back by 1 base and J by 2 bases. The CDR3 DNA reads TGCAGCGTTGAAGGCGGGGACAGGGCCTACAATGAGCAGTTCTTC. Residues: CSVEGGDRAYNEQFF.

The V gene is TRBV18, the J gene TRBJ2-7, with D perhaps TRBD2 (5 bases). The CDR3 has 14 amino acids. Germline CDR1 is KGHSH and CDR2 is LQKENI. Deletions cut 0 bases from V and 2 bases from J, with 8 bases between. The CDR3 reads CASSPPLRAYEQYF. Here the CDR3 DNA reads TGTGCCAGCTCACCACCGTTGCGGGCCTACGAGCAGTACTTC. The full variable domain, its missing parts supplied by reference TRBV18 and TRBJ2-7, is NAGVMQNPRHLVRRRGQEARLRCSPMKGHSHVYWYRQLPEEGLKFMVYLQKENIIDESGMPKERFSAEFPKEGPSILRIQQVVRGDSAAYFCASSPPLRAYEQYFGPGTRLTVT.

The rearrangement uses TRBV5-5 and TRBJ2-1; perhaps TRBD1 as D (6 bases). CDR1 and CDR2 (germline): SGHKS, YYEKEE (reference sequence). Trimming removed 0 bases from V and 10 bases from J, with 14 bases in between. CDR3 length: 14 amino acids. The CDR3 bases are TGTGCCAGCAGCTTGGTGCATCCCAGGGGAGAGCAGTTCTTC. It encodes CASSLVHPRGEQFF.